This T cell receptor beta chain is drawn from a study of blood T cell repertoires in COVID-19. Study as a whole: Samples came from the United States, Italy and Spain, spanning acute and convalescent COVID-19. T cells, B-cell-depleted T cells, or PBMCs provided the cDNA or gDNA that served as material.

Profiling relied on immunoSEQ multiplex PCR, and the TCRdb table lists in-frame clones only, not all of them. This table has some 250,000 clones, over 80% appearing once. CDR3 length: 18 residues. After removal of 0 bases from V and 2 bases from J, the junction contained 8 bases not matched to a gene. The germline V gene has CDR1 LGHNA and CDR2 YNFKEQ. This clone has a single count. Enrollees, roughly 18 to 90 years old, lived in 24 US areas. Clinical history reported by participants formed the basis on which cohorts were assigned. This clonotype originated in a human donor in a cohort exposed to, infected with or recovered from COVID-19 (not recorded which). The donor label of this sample is uncertain. The material sequenced was PBMCs or T cells enriched from blood (not recorded which). The J gene is TRBJ2-2, the V gene TRBV4-2, with 8 bases matching TRBD2. In nucleotides, the CDR3 is TGTGCCAGCAGCCAAGACCTCGGGGGGGCCTACAACACCGGGGAGCTGTTTTTT. Its translation: CASSQDLGGAYNTGELFF.